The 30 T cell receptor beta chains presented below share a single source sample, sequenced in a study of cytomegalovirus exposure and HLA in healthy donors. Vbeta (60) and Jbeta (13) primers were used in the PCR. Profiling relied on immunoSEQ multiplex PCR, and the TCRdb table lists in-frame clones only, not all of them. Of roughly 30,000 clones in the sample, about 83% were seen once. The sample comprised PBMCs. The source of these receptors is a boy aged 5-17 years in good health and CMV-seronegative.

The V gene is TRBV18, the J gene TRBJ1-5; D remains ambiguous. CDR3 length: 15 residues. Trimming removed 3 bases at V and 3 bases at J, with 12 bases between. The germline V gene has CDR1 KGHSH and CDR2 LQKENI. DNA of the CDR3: TGTGCCAGCTCACCGAGGACTGAATCCAATCAGCCCCAGCATTTT. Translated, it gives CASSPRTESNQPQHF.

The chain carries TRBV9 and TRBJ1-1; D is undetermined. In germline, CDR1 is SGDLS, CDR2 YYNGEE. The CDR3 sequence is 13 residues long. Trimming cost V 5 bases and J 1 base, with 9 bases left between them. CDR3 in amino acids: CASSLGKNTEAFF. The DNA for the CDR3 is TGTGCCAGCAGTCTAGGTAAGAACACTGAAGCTTTCTTT.

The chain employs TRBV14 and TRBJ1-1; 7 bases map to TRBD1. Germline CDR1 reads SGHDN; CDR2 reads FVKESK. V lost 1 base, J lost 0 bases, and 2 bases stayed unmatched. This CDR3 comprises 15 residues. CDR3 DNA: TGTGCCAGCAGCCAAGGGGACAGACTGAACACTGAAGCTTTCTTT. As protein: CASSQGDRLNTEAFF.

CDR3 sequence (DNA): TGTGCCAGCAGCCTCTACAGGCGTCCTAGCACAGATACGCAGTATTTT. It translates to CASSLYRRPSTDTQYF. The chain recombines TRBV7-2 with TRBJ2-3, with a weak D call TRBD1 (5 bases). Germline lookup yields CDR1 SGHTA and CDR2 FQGNSA. This CDR3 comprises 16 residues. Trimming cost V 5 bases and J 0 bases, with 15 bases left between them.

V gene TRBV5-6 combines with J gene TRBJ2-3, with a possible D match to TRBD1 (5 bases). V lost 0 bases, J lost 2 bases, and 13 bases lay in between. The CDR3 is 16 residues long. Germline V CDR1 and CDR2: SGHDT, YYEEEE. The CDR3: CASSLGTQISTDTQYF. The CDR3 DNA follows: TGTGCCAGCAGCTTGGGGACACAGATTTCCACAGATACGCAGTATTTT.

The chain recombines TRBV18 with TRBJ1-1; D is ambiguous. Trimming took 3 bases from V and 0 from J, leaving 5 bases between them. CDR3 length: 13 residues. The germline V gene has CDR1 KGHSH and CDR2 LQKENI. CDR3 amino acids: CASSPALNTEAFF. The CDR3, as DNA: TGTGCCAGCTCACCGGCTTTGAACACTGAAGCTTTCTTT.

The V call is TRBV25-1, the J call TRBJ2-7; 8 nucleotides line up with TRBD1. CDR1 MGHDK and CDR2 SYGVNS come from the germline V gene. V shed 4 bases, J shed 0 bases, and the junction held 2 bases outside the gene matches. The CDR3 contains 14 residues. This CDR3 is CASSATGVSYEQYF. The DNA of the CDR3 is TGTGCCAGCAGTGCGACAGGGGTCTCCTACGAGCAGTACTTC.

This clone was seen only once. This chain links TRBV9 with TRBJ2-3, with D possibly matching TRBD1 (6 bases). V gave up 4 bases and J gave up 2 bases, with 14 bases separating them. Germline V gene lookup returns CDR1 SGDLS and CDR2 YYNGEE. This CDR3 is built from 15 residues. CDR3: CASSLGQIPTDTQYF. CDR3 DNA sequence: TGTGCCAGCAGCTTAGGACAGATACCCACAGATACGCAGTATTTT.

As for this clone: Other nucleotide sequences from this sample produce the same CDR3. The CDR3 DNA follows: TGCGCCAGCAGCCAAGCCCTAAGCTCCTATAATTCACCCCTCCACTTT. Its translation is CASSQALSSYNSPLHF. The chain has TRBV4-3 and TRBJ1-6; D is unclear. Germline lookup yields CDR1 LGHNA and CDR2 YSLEER. The CDR3 has 16 residues. The V gene lost 1 base and the J gene lost 0 bases, with 7 bases spanning the gap.

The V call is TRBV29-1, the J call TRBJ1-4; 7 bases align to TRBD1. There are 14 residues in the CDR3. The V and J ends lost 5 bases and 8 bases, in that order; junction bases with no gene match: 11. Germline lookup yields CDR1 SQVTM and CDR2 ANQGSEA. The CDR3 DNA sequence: TGCAGCGTTACCCGACAGGGCGGTGTGGAAAAACTGTTTTTT. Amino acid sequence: CSVTRQGGVEKLFF.

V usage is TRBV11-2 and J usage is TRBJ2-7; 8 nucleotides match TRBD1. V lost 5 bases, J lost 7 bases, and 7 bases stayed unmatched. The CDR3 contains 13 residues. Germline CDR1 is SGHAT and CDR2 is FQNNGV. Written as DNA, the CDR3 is TGTGCCAGCAGCCCAGGGGGCGCGGAAGAGCAGTACTTC. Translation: CASSPGGAEEQYF.

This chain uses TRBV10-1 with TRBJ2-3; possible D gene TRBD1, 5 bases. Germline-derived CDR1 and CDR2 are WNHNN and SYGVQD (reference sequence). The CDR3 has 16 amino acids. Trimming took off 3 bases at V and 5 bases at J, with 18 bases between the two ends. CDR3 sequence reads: CASSDETEVPGDTQYF. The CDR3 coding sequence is TGCGCCAGCAGTGATGAGACAGAAGTCCCGGGAGATACGCAGTATTTT.

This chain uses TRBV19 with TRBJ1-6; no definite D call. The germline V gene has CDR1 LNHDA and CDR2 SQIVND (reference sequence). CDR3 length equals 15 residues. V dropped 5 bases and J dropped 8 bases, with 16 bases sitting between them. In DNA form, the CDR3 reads TGTGCCAGTAGTCCCATCCGACGGGGTGATTCACCCCTCCACTTT. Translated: CASSPIRRGDSPLHF.

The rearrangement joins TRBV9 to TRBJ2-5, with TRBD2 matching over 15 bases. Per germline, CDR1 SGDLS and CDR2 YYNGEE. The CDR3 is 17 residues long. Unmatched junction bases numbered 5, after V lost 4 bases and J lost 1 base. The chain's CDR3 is CASSPGLAGGLQETQYF. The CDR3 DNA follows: TGTGCCAGCAGCCCGGGACTAGCGGGGGGTCTCCAAGAGACCCAGTACTTC.

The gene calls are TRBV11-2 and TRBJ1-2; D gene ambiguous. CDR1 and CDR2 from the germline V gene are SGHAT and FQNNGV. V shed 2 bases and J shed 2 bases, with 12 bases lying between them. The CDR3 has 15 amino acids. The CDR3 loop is CASSLYAESNYGYTF. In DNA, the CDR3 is TGTGCCAGCAGCTTATATGCAGAATCCAACTATGGCTACACCTTC.

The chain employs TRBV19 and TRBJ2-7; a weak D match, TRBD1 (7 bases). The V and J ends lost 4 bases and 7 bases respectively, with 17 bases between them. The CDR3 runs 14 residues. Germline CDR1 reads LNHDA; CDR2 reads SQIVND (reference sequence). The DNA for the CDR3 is TGTGCCAGTAGTACACAGGGGACTGCTACGGAGCAGTACTTC. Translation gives CASSTQGTATEQYF.

The CDR3 reads CASSIDRGLEAFF. The CDR3 region has the DNA TGCGCCAGCAGCATCGACAGGGGCCTTGAAGCTTTCTTT. J is TRBJ1-1 and V is TRBV5-1, with TRBD1 identical over 8 bases. CDR3 length: 13 amino acids. V shed 4 bases, J shed 7 bases, and the junction held 6 bases outside the gene matches. CDR1 and CDR2 from the germline V gene are SGHRS and YFSETQ.

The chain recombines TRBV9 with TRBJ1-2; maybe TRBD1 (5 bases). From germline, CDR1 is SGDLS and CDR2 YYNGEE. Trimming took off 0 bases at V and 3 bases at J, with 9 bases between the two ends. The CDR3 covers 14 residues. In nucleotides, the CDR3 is TGTGCCAGCAGCGTAGAGGTAGGGGACTATGGCTACACCTTC. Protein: CASSVEVGDYGYTF.

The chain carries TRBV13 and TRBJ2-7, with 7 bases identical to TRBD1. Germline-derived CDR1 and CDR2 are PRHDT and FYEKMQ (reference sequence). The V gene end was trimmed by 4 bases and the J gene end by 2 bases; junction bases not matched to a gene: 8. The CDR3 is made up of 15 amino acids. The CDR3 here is CASSWLQGMAYEQYF. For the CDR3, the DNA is TGTGCCAGCAGCTGGCTACAGGGGATGGCCTACGAGCAGTACTTC.

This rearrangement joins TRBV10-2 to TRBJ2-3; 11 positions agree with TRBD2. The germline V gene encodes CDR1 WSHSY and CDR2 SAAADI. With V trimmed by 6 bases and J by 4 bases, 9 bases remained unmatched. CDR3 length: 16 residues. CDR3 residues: CASSYLSGGDSDTQYF. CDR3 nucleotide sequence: TGCGCCAGCAGCTACCTTAGCGGGGGGGATTCAGATACGCAGTATTTT.

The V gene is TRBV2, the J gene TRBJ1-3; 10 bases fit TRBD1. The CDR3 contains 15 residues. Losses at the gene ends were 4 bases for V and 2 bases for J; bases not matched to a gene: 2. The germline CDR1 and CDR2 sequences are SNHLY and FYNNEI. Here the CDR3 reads CASSGTGGTGNTIYF. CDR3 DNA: TGTGCCAGCAGTGGGACAGGGGGAACTGGAAACACCATATATTTT.

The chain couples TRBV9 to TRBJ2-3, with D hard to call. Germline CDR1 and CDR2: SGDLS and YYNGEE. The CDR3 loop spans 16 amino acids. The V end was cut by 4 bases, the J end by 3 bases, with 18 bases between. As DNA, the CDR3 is TGTGCCAGCAGCACCGAGCTGGGTCAGGCGACAGATACGCAGTATTTT. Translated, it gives CASSTELGQATDTQYF. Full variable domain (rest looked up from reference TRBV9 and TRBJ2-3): DSGVTQTPKHLITATGQRVTLRCSPRSGDLSVYWYQQSLDQGLQFLIQYYNGEERAKGNILERFSAQQFPDLHSELNLSSLELGDSALYFCASSTELGQATDTQYFGPGTRLTVL.

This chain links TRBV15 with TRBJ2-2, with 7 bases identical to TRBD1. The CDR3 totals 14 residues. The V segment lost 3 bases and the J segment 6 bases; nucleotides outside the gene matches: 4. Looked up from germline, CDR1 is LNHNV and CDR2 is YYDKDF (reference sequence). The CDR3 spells CATSRVTGPGELFF. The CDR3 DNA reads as TGTGCCACCAGCAGGGTGACAGGGCCCGGGGAGCTGTTTTTT.

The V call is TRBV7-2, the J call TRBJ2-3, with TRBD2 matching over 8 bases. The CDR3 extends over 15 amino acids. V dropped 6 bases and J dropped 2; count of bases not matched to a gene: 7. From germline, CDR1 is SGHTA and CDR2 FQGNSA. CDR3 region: CASRRIAGPTDTQYF. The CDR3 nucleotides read TGTGCCAGCAGGCGAATAGCGGGGCCCACAGATACGCAGTATTTT.

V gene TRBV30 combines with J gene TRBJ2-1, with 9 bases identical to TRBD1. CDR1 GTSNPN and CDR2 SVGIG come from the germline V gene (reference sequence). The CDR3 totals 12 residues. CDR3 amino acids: CGMGQGWNEQFF. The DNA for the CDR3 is TGTGGCATGGGACAGGGTTGGAATGAGCAGTTCTTC.

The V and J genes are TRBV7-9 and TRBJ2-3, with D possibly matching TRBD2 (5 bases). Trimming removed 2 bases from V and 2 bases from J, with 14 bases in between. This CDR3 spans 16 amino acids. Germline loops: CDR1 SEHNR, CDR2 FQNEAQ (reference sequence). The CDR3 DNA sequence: TGTGCCAGCAGCTTAAACCGGGCCGGGAACACAGATACGCAGTATTTT. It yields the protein CASSLNRAGNTDTQYF.

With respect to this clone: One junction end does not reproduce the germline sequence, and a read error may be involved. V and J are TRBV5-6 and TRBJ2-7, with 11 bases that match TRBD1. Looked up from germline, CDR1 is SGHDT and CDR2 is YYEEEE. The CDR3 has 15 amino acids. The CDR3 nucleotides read TGTGCCGGCAGCCCGGGGACAGGGGGTTGGGGCGAGCAGTACTTC. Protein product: CAGSPGTGGWGEQYF.

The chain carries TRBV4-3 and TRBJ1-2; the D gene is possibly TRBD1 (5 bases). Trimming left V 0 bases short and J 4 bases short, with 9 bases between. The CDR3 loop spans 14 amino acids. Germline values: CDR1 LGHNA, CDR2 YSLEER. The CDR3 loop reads CASSQETVSYGYTF. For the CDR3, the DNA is TGCGCCAGCAGCCAAGAGACAGTGTCCTATGGCTACACCTTC.

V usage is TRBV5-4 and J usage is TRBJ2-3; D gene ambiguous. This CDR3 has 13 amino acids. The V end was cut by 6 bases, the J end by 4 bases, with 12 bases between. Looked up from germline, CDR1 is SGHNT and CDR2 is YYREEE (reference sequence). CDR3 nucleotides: TGTGCCAGCACGACTGAACCCCCAGATACGCAGTATTTT. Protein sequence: CASTTEPPDTQYF.

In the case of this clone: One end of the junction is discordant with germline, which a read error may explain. CDR3 loop: CASSTPDRGLIF. CDR3 DNA: TGTGCCAGCTCAACTCCGGACAGGGGGTTGATCTTC. The rearrangement uses TRBV18 and TRBJ2-1; 10 nucleotides match TRBD1. This CDR3 region has 12 residues. Germline loops: CDR1 KGHSH, CDR2 LQKENI. Supplemented by reference TRBV18 and TRBJ2-1, the full variable domain reads NAGVMQNPRHLVRRRGQEARLRCSPMKGHSHVYWYRQLPEEGLKFMVYLQKENIIDESGMPKERFSAEFPKEGPSILRIQQVVRGDSAAYFCASSTPDRGLIFGPGTRLTVL.